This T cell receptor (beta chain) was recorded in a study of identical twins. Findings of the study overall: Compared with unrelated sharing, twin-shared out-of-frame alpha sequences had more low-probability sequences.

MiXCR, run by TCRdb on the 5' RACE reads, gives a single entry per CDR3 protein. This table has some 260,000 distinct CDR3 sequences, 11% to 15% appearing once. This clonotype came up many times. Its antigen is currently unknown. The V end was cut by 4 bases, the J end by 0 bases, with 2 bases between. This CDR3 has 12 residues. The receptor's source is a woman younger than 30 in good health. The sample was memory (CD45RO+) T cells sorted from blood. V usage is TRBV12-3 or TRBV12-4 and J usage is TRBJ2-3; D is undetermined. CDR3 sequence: CASSWSTDTQYF. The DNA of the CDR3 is TGTGCCAGCAGTTGGAGCACAGATACGCAGTATTTT.